These 29 T cell receptor beta chains were sequenced from one sample in a study of blood T cell repertoires in COVID-19 (TCRdb year 2020). The receptor library was made with the immunoSEQ multiplex PCR assay. TCRdb mirrors the immuneACCESS table, restricted to in-frame sequences. Some clones are absent from its copies; in checked studies, under half trace to an unresolved V gene, and the reason for the others is unknown. The sample yields roughly 500,000 clones; less than 90% were counted once. Of the sample, 8.3% falls within the top ten clones. Sequencing input: PBMCs or T cells enriched from blood (not recorded which). These TCRs come from a woman in her sixties who had recovered from COVID-19.

The rearrangement uses TRBV30 and TRBJ1-3; no definite D call. Germline-derived CDR1 and CDR2 are GTSNPN and SVGIG (reference sequence). The CDR3 contains 13 residues. V was clipped by 3 bases and J by 5 bases, with 11 bases between them. In DNA, the CDR3 is TGTGCCTGGAGACCGACTGACCGAAACACCATATATTTT. Amino acids: CAWRPTDRNTIYF.

This clone was picked up one time. This chain links TRBV19 with TRBJ2-1; TRBD2 matches at 7 bases. The germline V gene encodes CDR1 LNHDA and CDR2 SQIVND (reference sequence). Trimming removed 1 base from V and 15 bases from J; junction bases left unmatched: 9. The CDR3 loop spans 13 amino acids. CDR3 DNA: TGTGCCAGTAGTATAGTTTTCGGGGGGACGGGGTTCTTC. Residues: CASSIVFGGTGFF.

The sample holds one count of this clone. This chain connects TRBV7-9 to TRBJ2-3; 8 bases fit TRBD1. This CDR3 is built from 18 residues. Unmatched junction bases numbered 13, after V lost 5 bases and J lost 0 bases. Germline CDR1 is SEHNR and CDR2 is FQNEAQ (reference sequence). In DNA form, the CDR3 reads TGTGCCAGCAGCGCAAGGACCGGGACAGGACAGAGCACAGATACGCAGTATTTT. Its translation: CASSARTGTGQSTDTQYF.

The J gene is TRBJ2-3, the V gene TRBV24-1; TRBD2 matches 8 bases. Unmatched junction bases numbered 5, after V lost 9 bases and J lost 1 base. The CDR3 sequence is 14 residues long. CDR1 and CDR2 from the germline V gene are KGHDR and SFDVKD. The CDR3: CATRGGTGTDTQYF. The CDR3 region has the DNA TGTGCCACCCGGGGGGGAACTGGCACAGATACGCAGTATTTT.

The chain carries TRBV24-1 and TRBJ2-1, with 9 bases matching TRBD1. J lost 6 bases, V lost 4 bases, and 9 bases had no gene match. This CDR3 is built from 16 residues. Germline V gene sequence: CDR1 KGHDR, CDR2 SFDVKD. The CDR3 DNA reads as TGTGCCACCAGTGAACCGACAGGGGGGTCAATCAATGAGCAGTTCTTC. Protein product: CATSEPTGGSINEQFF.

The chain combines TRBV10-3 with TRBJ2-3, with TRBD1 matching 8 bases. CDR3 length: 13 amino acids. After removal of 6 bases from V and 4 bases from J, the junction contained 3 bases not matched to a gene. Germline V gene data show CDR1 as ENHRY and CDR2 as SYGVKD. CDR3 in DNA: TGTGCCATCAGCGGACAGGGCCCAGATACGCAGTATTTT. As protein: CAISGQGPDTQYF.

This chain links TRBV5-1 with TRBJ2-7; weak D call: TRBD1 (7 bases). The V end lost 6 bases, the J end lost 4 bases, and 20 bases lay between the germline ends. CDR1 and CDR2 (germline): SGHRS, YFSETQ. CDR3 size: 15 residues. CDR3 in DNA: TGCGCCAGCACCAAAGGCGGGACAGCTATTTACGAGCAGTACTTC. It translates to CASTKGGTAIYEQYF.

The rearrangement joins TRBV5-1 to TRBJ1-2; unclear D gene. This CDR3 region has 16 residues. Deletions cut 4 bases from V and 2 bases from J, with 18 bases between. Germline lookup yields CDR1 SGHRS and CDR2 YFSETQ. The CDR3 coding sequence is TGCGCCAGCAGCGCCCTGACACGGGGTTGGAACTATGGCTACACCTTC. Protein: CASSALTRGWNYGYTF.

This chain joins TRBV20-1 and TRBJ2-5; D is unclear. The CDR3 covers 13 residues. Germline V gene sequence: CDR1 DFQATT, CDR2 SNEGSKA (reference sequence). The germline V and J ends were trimmed by 3 bases and 0 bases, with 8 bases remaining between them. The CDR3 reads CSASDRDQETQYF. The CDR3 DNA follows: TGCAGTGCTAGTGACCGAGACCAAGAGACCCAGTACTTC.

This sequence joins TRBV5-4 and TRBJ2-2, with D perhaps TRBD1 (7 bases). CDR3 size: 16 residues. The germline V and J ends were trimmed by 0 bases and 3 bases, with 12 bases remaining between them. CDR1 and CDR2 (germline): SGHNT, YYREEE (reference sequence). This CDR3 reads CASSLVPRGDTGELFF. CDR3 nucleotide sequence: TGTGCCAGCAGCTTGGTACCCAGGGGGGACACCGGGGAGCTGTTTTTT.

The rearrangement uses TRBV3-1 (or the pseudogene TRBV3-2) and TRBJ1-4, with 7 bases that match TRBD1. CDR3 length equals 17 residues. J lost 0 bases, V lost 0 bases, and 4 bases had no gene match. The germline CDR1 and CDR2 sequences are LGHDT and YNNKEL (reference sequence). CDR3: CASSQEGQQPTNEKLFF. The CDR3 nucleotides read TGTGCCAGCAGCCAAGAGGGACAGCAACCAACTAATGAAAAACTGTTTTTT.

The chain couples TRBV28 to TRBJ1-1; D is unclear. The CDR3 is 14 residues long. Trimming removed 5 bases from V and 3 bases from J, with 13 bases in between. Germline V gene data show CDR1 as MDHEN and CDR2 as SYDVKM. The CDR3 DNA follows: TGTGCCAGCAGTCGGACTGGGGTGCACACTGAAGCTTTCTTT. It specifies CASSRTGVHTEAFF.

The chain carries TRBV29-1 and TRBJ2-1; 11 bases align to TRBD1. The CDR3 is 13 amino acids. Germline V gives CDR1 SQVTM, CDR2 ANQGSEA. J gave up 6 bases and V 6 bases, and 4 bases lay outside the gene matches. Here the CDR3 DNA reads TGCAGCGTATGGACAGGGGGCTTCAATGAGCAGTTCTTC. It is translated as CSVWTGGFNEQFF.

This clone was counted once. V is TRBV5-1 and J is TRBJ2-4; the D is unclear. V lost 0 bases and J 5 bases, leaving 6 bases between the germline ends. This CDR3 region has 13 residues. In germline, CDR1 is SGHRS, CDR2 YFSETQ. In DNA, the CDR3 is TGCGCCAGCAGCTTGGTCCCCGAAAACATTCAGTACTTC. Amino acid sequence: CASSLVPENIQYF.

The gene calls are TRBV7-6 and TRBJ1-4, with 9 bases matching TRBD1. V lost 1 base, J lost 7 bases, and 13 bases stayed unmatched. Looked up from germline, CDR1 is SGHVS and CDR2 is FNYEAQ. This CDR3 comprises 18 residues. CDR3 DNA: TGTGCCAGCAGCTTAGTTAGTACCGGGACAGGGAATCGTGAAAAACTGTTTTTT. Protein: CASSLVSTGTGNREKLFF.

The rearrangement links TRBV30 to TRBJ2-1; TRBD2 aligns across 11 bases. V lost 1 base to trimming and J lost 3 bases; unmatched junction nucleotides: 8. Germline CDR1 reads GTSNPN; CDR2 reads SVGIG (reference sequence). This CDR3 comprises 17 residues. The CDR3 here is CAWSDLAGGSHYNEQFF. Here the CDR3 DNA reads TGTGCCTGGAGTGACCTAGCGGGGGGTTCCCACTACAATGAGCAGTTCTTC.

The rearrangement uses TRBV30 and TRBJ2-5, with D uncertain. Germline CDR1 is GTSNPN and CDR2 is SVGIG (reference sequence). Deletions cut 0 bases from V and 1 base from J, with 6 bases between. This CDR3 has 13 amino acids. The CDR3 nucleotides are TGTGCCTGGAGTGTATCCAGCCAAGAGACCCAGTACTTC. Protein: CAWSVSSQETQYF.

The genes are TRBV24-1 and TRBJ1-6, with D possibly TRBD1 on 5 matching bases. V lost 10 bases and J 6 bases, leaving 15 bases between the germline ends. The germline V gene has CDR1 KGHDR and CDR2 SFDVKD. The CDR3 spans 14 residues. The CDR3, as DNA: TGTGCCACAGCCGTGGGGGGGACTAATTCACCCCTCCACTTT. It encodes CATAVGGTNSPLHF.

The gene calls are TRBV5-1 and TRBJ2-5; the D gene is possibly TRBD2 (5 bases). Deletions cut 8 bases from V and 5 bases from J, with 13 bases between. Germline lookup yields CDR1 SGHRS and CDR2 YFSETQ. CDR3 size: 12 residues. The CDR3 region has the DNA TGCGCCAGTAACCCCGAGGGCGAGACCCAGTACTTC. It encodes CASNPEGETQYF.

The chain uses TRBV28 and TRBJ2-7, with D possibly TRBD1 on 5 matching bases. Germline lookup yields CDR1 MDHEN and CDR2 SYDVKM. Trimming pared 3 bases from V and 0 bases from J, leaving 9 bases between. CDR3 length equals 14 residues. The CDR3: CASSFQGSSYEQYV. The CDR3 nucleotides are TGTGCCAGCAGTTTCCAGGGTAGCTCCTACGAGCAGTACGTC.

The chain recombines TRBV7-8 with TRBJ2-5, with D tentatively TRBD1 (5 bases). Germline V CDR1 and CDR2: SGHVS, FQNEAQ. The CDR3 extends over 16 amino acids. Trimming stripped 2 bases from V and 3 bases from J, with 16 bases between. The CDR3 loop is CASSLKGMNAKETQYF. DNA for the CDR3: TGTGCCAGCAGCTTAAAGGGGATGAATGCCAAAGAGACCCAGTACTTC.

This clone was seen once. This same CDR3 is encoded by further DNA sequences in the sample. This sequence joins TRBV5-1 and TRBJ1-6; 9 bases are shared with TRBD1. V trimming: 5 bases; J trimming: 7 bases; junction bases outside the gene matches: 4. In germline, CDR1 is SGHRS, CDR2 YFSETQ. The CDR3 has 14 amino acids. The CDR3 protein is CASSSGQGNSPLHF. DNA of the CDR3: TGCGCCAGCAGTTCGGGACAGGGCAATTCACCCCTCCACTTT.

V and J are TRBV23-1 and TRBJ2-7; no clear D. TRBV23-1 is known as an ORF, though its function is uncertain. V was clipped by 2 bases and J by 2 bases, with 7 bases between them. There are 13 residues in the CDR3. The CDR3 region has the DNA TGCGCCAGCAGTCAACCGGTCCCCTACGAGCAGTACTTC. Translation: CASSQPVPYEQYF.

The rearrangement links TRBV11-2 to TRBJ1-2, with D unresolved. V lost 5 bases to trimming and J lost 4 bases, with 11 bases between them. The CDR3 has 13 residues. Germline CDR1 SGHAT, CDR2 FQNNGV. Here the CDR3 DNA reads TGTGCCAGCAGCCACAGAGTCCCCTATGGCTACACCTTC. It codes for CASSHRVPYGYTF.

The chain employs TRBV20-1 and TRBJ2-3, with a weak D call TRBD1 (6 bases). The CDR3 has 11 amino acids. The germline gives CDR1 DFQATT, CDR2 SNEGSKA (reference sequence). V lost 6 bases, J lost 2 bases, and 6 bases lay in between. This CDR3 reads CSAGATDTQYF. As DNA, the CDR3 is TGCAGTGCGGGGGCCACAGATACGCAGTATTTT.

The CDR3 DNA sequence: TGTGCCAGCAGCCACAGACGGCTAGCGGGTCCTCCTGGGCAGTACTTC. Protein: CASSHRRLAGPPGQYF. J is TRBJ2-7 and V is TRBV3-1 (or the pseudogene TRBV3-2), with TRBD2 matching 8 bases. The CDR3 length is 16 residues. Germline lookup yields CDR1 LGHDT and CDR2 YNNKEL (reference sequence). V gave up 3 bases and J gave up 9 bases; unmatched junction bases: 16.

In the case of this clone: The sample holds other DNA sequences that translate to the same CDR3. The chain links TRBV19 to TRBJ1-5; 8 nucleotides line up with TRBD1. Germline V gene data show CDR1 as LNHDA and CDR2 as SQIVND (reference sequence). V lost 4 bases to trimming and J lost 2 bases; unmatched junction nucleotides: 1. This CDR3 spans 14 amino acids. The CDR3 coding sequence is TGTGCCAGTAGTACGACAGGGGGCAATCAGCCCCAGCATTTT. Translation: CASSTTGGNQPQHF.

The DNA for the CDR3 is TGCAGCGTTGAAAGGGGCGGTATGAACACTGAAGCTTTCTTT. Protein: CSVERGGMNTEAFF. The rearrangement joins TRBV29-1 to TRBJ1-1; tentative D call: TRBD1 (5 bases). Germline loops: CDR1 SQVTM, CDR2 ANQGSEA. The CDR3 length is 14 residues. The germline V and J ends were trimmed by 2 bases and 0 bases, with 10 bases remaining between them.

This rearrangement joins TRBV28 to TRBJ1-2, with TRBD1 matching over 7 bases. The CDR3 consists of 15 residues. V lost 6 bases to trimming and J lost 7 bases; unmatched junction nucleotides: 14. Germline CDR1 is MDHEN and CDR2 is SYDVKM. CDR3: CASSDRDSPVPGYTF. CDR3 nucleotide sequence: TGTGCCAGCAGCGATCGGGACAGCCCGGTCCCTGGCTACACCTTC.